Each of the 24 T cell receptor beta chains below was sequenced from the same sample in a study of blood T cell repertoires in COVID-19. The assay was immunoSEQ multiplex PCR, and TCRdb's table has in-frame clones only and misses some. Among approximately 430,000 clones, roughly 85% were seen once, and the ten largest hold more than 1.4%. Material: peripheral blood. The receptors shown here come from a woman aged 25 to 45 with active or convalescent COVID-19.

The chain recombines TRBV27 with TRBJ1-2, with D perhaps matching TRBD1 (6 bases). Germline V gene lookup returns CDR1 MNHEY and CDR2 SMNVEV (reference sequence). The length of the CDR3 is 14 residues. Trimming pared 3 bases from V and 4 bases from J, leaving 12 bases between. CDR3 DNA sequence: TGTGCCAGCAGTTTTGGGGGGGCGAGCTATGGCTACACCTTC. Its translation is CASSFGGASYGYTF.

The gene calls are TRBV5-5 and TRBJ2-5; perhaps TRBD1 as D (7 bases). The CDR3 totals 14 residues. The germline gives CDR1 SGHKS, CDR2 YYEKEE (reference sequence). V dropped 4 bases and J dropped 2 bases, with 12 bases sitting between them. CDR3 loop: CASSRRGQQETQYF. The CDR3 bases are TGTGCCAGCAGCAGGCGGGGACAGCAAGAGACCCAGTACTTC.

In nucleotides, the CDR3 is TGCGCCAGCAGCGACGGGACAGGGGGAACCTACGAGCAGTACTTC. This sequence encodes CASSDGTGGTYEQYF. This sequence joins TRBV5-1 and TRBJ2-7; 11 positions agree with TRBD1. V was pared by 4 bases and J by 2 bases, with 5 bases of the junction left unmatched. The CDR3 has 15 residues. From germline, CDR1 is SGHRS and CDR2 YFSETQ.

In DNA, the CDR3 is TGTGCCAGCAGCCAAGGAGGTCTTCGTATCGAGCAGTTCTTC. Its translation is CASSQGGLRIEQFF. The J gene is TRBJ2-1, the V gene TRBV3-1 (or the pseudogene TRBV3-2); D gene uncertain. The CDR3 length is 14 residues. V was cut by 1 base and J by 10 bases, with 14 bases left in between. CDR1 and CDR2 (germline): LGHDT, YNNKEL (reference sequence).

This chain connects TRBV7-8 to TRBJ2-1; 9 bases line up with TRBD2. The CDR3 length is 15 residues. The V gene end was trimmed by 3 bases and the J gene end by 4 bases; junction bases not matched to a gene: 4. CDR1 is SGHVS and CDR2 is FQNEAQ in the germline V gene. The CDR3 here is CASSFSGSWYNEQFF. The DNA of the CDR3 is TGTGCCAGCAGCTTTAGCGGGAGTTGGTACAATGAGCAGTTCTTC.

The gene calls are TRBV11-2 and TRBJ2-7, with 7 nucleotides matching TRBD1. J gave up 0 bases and V 4 bases, and 18 bases lay outside the gene matches. The CDR3 is made up of 19 amino acids. Germline V gives CDR1 SGHAT, CDR2 FQNNGV. The CDR3 DNA sequence: TGTGCCAGCAGCTCCTTGATAGGGGGCACTAACGAACGCTCCTACGAGCAGTACTTC. Amino acid sequence: CASSSLIGGTNERSYEQYF.

This chain uses TRBV19 with TRBJ2-6; D not resolved. The CDR3 loop spans 15 amino acids. V was pared by 6 bases and J by 0 bases, with 9 bases between. The germline CDR1 and CDR2 sequences are LNHDA and SQIVND (reference sequence). CDR3: CASRQQSSGANVLTF. The CDR3 coding sequence is TGTGCCAGTAGACAACAGAGCTCTGGGGCCAACGTCCTGACTTTC. Full variable domain (outside the CDR3, taken from reference TRBV19 and TRBJ2-6): DGGITQSPKYLFRKEGQNVTLSCEQNLNHDAMYWYRQDPGQGLRLIYYSQIVNDFQKGDIAEGYSVSREKKESFPLTVTSAQKNPTAFYLCASRQQSSGANVLTFGAGSRLTVL.

The chain carries TRBV5-4 and TRBJ1-2; D uncertain. The germline V and J ends were trimmed by 0 bases and 4 bases, with 10 bases remaining between them. The CDR3 has 14 residues. The V gene's germline CDR1 is SGHNT and CDR2 YYREEE (reference sequence). CDR3 sequence reads: CASSLGTILYGYTF. The CDR3 DNA reads as TGTGCCAGCAGCTTGGGGACTATTCTCTATGGCTACACCTTC.

The chain uses TRBV4-2 and TRBJ2-7; D unresolved. Germline values: CDR1 LGHNA, CDR2 YNFKEQ. V gave up 1 base and J gave up 2 bases, with 12 bases separating them. The CDR3 has 15 residues. CDR3 coding DNA: TGTGCCAGCAGCCAAGTAATTGACTCCACCTACGAGCAGTACTTC. It encodes CASSQVIDSTYEQYF.

This chain joins TRBV30 and TRBJ1-1; 10 nucleotides line up with TRBD1. The CDR3 consists of 13 residues. The V gene end was trimmed by 5 bases and the J gene end by 4 bases; junction bases not matched to a gene: 4. Germline CDR1 is GTSNPN and CDR2 is SVGIG (reference sequence). As DNA, the CDR3 is TGTGCCTGGCAGGGACAGGGGAGCACTGAAGCTTTCTTT. This codes for CAWQGQGSTEAFF.

The chain joins TRBV24-1 to TRBJ2-1; 8 bases fit TRBD1. Germline CDR1 KGHDR, CDR2 SFDVKD. The CDR3 is 14 amino acids. V was clipped by 6 bases and J by 5 bases; unmatched bases: 5. The CDR3 coding sequence is TGTGCCACCAGTACAGGACAGGGCCACAATGAGCAGTTCTTC. Its protein product is CATSTGQGHNEQFF.

There are a few counts of this clone. The chain couples TRBV15 to TRBJ2-7, with 7 bases aligning to TRBD2. This CDR3 is 16 amino acids long. V lost 0 bases and J lost 6; bases outside the gene matches: 11. CDR1 is LNHNV, CDR2 YYDKDF, per germline (reference sequence). The chain's CDR3 is CATSRDPSGRLGEQYF. As DNA, the CDR3 is TGTGCCACCAGCAGAGACCCTAGCGGTAGGCTTGGCGAGCAGTACTTC.

The chain is built from TRBV6-5 and TRBJ2-2, with a tentative D call TRBD1 (5 bases). CDR1 and CDR2 (germline): MNHEY, SVGAGI. CDR3 size: 14 residues. Trimming pared 11 bases from V and 0 bases from J, leaving 13 bases between. The CDR3 sequence is CACRAQANTGELFF. The CDR3 DNA follows: TGTGCCTGCCGAGCACAGGCGAACACCGGGGAGCTGTTTTTT.

The chain has TRBV19 and TRBJ2-7, with TRBD1 matching 8 bases. The J segment lost 0 bases and the V segment lost 5 bases, leaving 3 bases of the junction unmatched. This CDR3 contains 14 residues. Germline V gives CDR1 LNHDA, CDR2 SQIVND (reference sequence). The CDR3 nucleotides are TGTGCCAGTAGTGGACAGGGCCGCTCCTACGAGCAGTACTTC. This encodes CASSGQGRSYEQYF.

The genes are TRBV19 and TRBJ2-7, with a tentative D call TRBD1 (5 bases). This CDR3 is 13 amino acids long. Germline CDR1 and CDR2: LNHDA and SQIVND (reference sequence). The V gene lost 4 bases and the J gene lost 3 bases, with 10 bases spanning the gap. For the CDR3, the DNA is TGTGCCAGTAGTAAAGACAGACACTACGAGCAGTACTTC. Its protein product is CASSKDRHYEQYF. Drawing the rest from reference TRBV19 and TRBJ2-7, the complete variable domain is DGGITQSPKYLFRKEGQNVTLSCEQNLNHDAMYWYRQDPGQGLRLIYYSQIVNDFQKGDIAEGYSVSREKKESFPLTVTSAQKNPTAFYLCASSKDRHYEQYFGPGTRLTVT.

As DNA, the CDR3 is TGTGCCAGCAGCGCTACAGGGGTAGCCTACAATGAGCAGTTCTTC. It encodes CASSATGVAYNEQFF. V and J are TRBV9 and TRBJ2-1, with TRBD1 matching 7 bases. In germline, CDR1 is SGDLS, CDR2 YYNGEE. This CDR3 is built from 15 residues. The trim removed 3 bases at V and 2 bases at J, leaving 5 bases unmatched.

The DNA for the CDR3 is TGTGCCAGCAGCTCAGGACTAGCGGGGTTAAATGAGCAGTTCTTC. Protein product: CASSSGLAGLNEQFF. The gene calls are TRBV5-5 and TRBJ2-1, with TRBD2 matching over 12 bases. The CDR3 spans 15 residues. V lost 3 bases to trimming and J lost 7 bases; unmatched junction nucleotides: 5. Germline assignment: CDR1 SGHKS and CDR2 YYEKEE (reference sequence).

The V gene is TRBV10-3, the J gene TRBJ1-2; D gene uncertain. The CDR3 consists of 11 residues. Germline V gives CDR1 ENHRY, CDR2 SYGVKD. Trimming removed 3 bases at V and 8 bases at J, with 7 bases between. The CDR3 nucleotides read TGTGCCATCAGTGAACCGGGGGGCTACACCTTC. Residues: CAISEPGGYTF.

The chain joins TRBV5-1 to TRBJ1-5; possibly TRBD1 for D (5 bases). Germline V gene data show CDR1 as SGHRS and CDR2 as YFSETQ. V lost 8 bases, J lost 8 bases, and 17 bases lay in between. The CDR3 loop spans 13 amino acids. The CDR3: CARRGYKKEPQHF. The CDR3, as DNA: TGCGCCAGGCGGGGCTACAAAAAAGAGCCCCAGCATTTT.

This chain connects TRBV2 to TRBJ2-1, with 11 bases aligning to TRBD2. CDR1 and CDR2 from the germline V gene are SNHLY and FYNNEI. V dropped 7 bases and J dropped 8; count of bases not matched to a gene: 13. The CDR3 spans 16 residues. CDR3 residues: CASTLGSSGGQDEQFF. The CDR3 DNA is TGTGCCAGCACCCTCGGGTCTAGCGGGGGGCAGGATGAGCAGTTCTTC. The variable domain in full, completed from reference TRBV2 and TRBJ2-1, reads EPEVTQTPSHQVTQMGQEVILRCVPISNHLYFYWYRQILGQKVEFLVSFYNNEISEKSEIFDDQFSVERPDGSNFTLKIRSTKLEDSAMYFCASTLGSSGGQDEQFFGPGTRLTVL.

DNA for the CDR3: TGTGCCAGCAGTTTATTAGATGAGCAGTACTTC. Encoded protein: CASSLLDEQYF. The V gene is TRBV12-3 or TRBV12-4, the J gene TRBJ2-7, with D unresolved. V lost 2 bases to trimming and J lost 7 bases, with 6 bases between them. This CDR3 spans 11 amino acids.

This rearrangement joins TRBV6-5 to TRBJ1-1; D call uncertain. The V end was cut by 7 bases, the J end by 0 bases, with 15 bases between. The V gene's germline CDR1 is MNHEY and CDR2 SVGAGI. There are 15 residues in the CDR3. The CDR3 sequence: CASIPSGNLNTEAFF. In DNA form, the CDR3 reads TGTGCCAGCATCCCTTCAGGTAACTTGAACACTGAAGCTTTCTTT.

The chain combines TRBV19 with TRBJ2-3; D perhaps matches TRBD1 (7 bases). Per the germline V gene, CDR1 is LNHDA and CDR2 is SQIVND (reference sequence). V was trimmed by 8 bases and J by 2 bases, leaving 17 bases between them. The CDR3 extends over 15 amino acids. The CDR3 is CASRQGGGDTDTQYF. The DNA for the CDR3 is TGTGCCAGTCGACAGGGAGGAGGGGACACAGATACGCAGTATTTT.

V is TRBV6-5 and J is TRBJ1-5; D is unclear. Trimming took off 0 bases at V and 2 bases at J, with 11 bases between the two ends. The CDR3 covers 16 residues. Germline values: CDR1 MNHEY, CDR2 SVGAGI. CDR3 sequence (DNA): TGTGCCAGCAGTTACTCCCGCGGGGAGGGCAATCAGCCCCAGCATTTT. Protein sequence: CASSYSRGEGNQPQHF.